This TCR beta chain is from a study of blood T cell repertoires in COVID-19. In the study overall: The United States, Italy and Spain provided the acute and convalescent COVID-19 samples. PBMCs, B-cell-depleted T cells, or T cells were the source of the cDNA or gDNA that made up the material.

Seattle patients were enrolled during active infection and followed longitudinally. Per the original data handling: Reference gene primer amplification gave nucleated cell count estimates. This table comes from immunoSEQ multiplex PCR, and its TCRdb copy is limited to in-frame clones, with some not included. V, J and clone size are those of that table, while D and trimming were read from the DNA. The table lists 200,000 to 250,000 clones, approximately 86% of them singletons, with roughly 10% in the top ten. Losses at the gene ends were 1 base for V and 4 bases for J; bases not matched to a gene: 3. This CDR3 has 16 residues. Germline CDR1 reads SGHVS; CDR2 reads FNYEAQ.

This receptor was obtained from a woman aged 50 to 65 with COVID-19, enrolled during active disease. The sample comprised peripheral blood. The chain is built from TRBV7-6 and TRBJ2-2; 10 bases are a match to TRBD2. CDR3 loop: CASSLEGTSATGELFF. CDR3 bases: TGTGCCAGCAGCTTAGAGGGGACTAGCGCCACCGGGGAGCTGTTTTTT.